Given below is one TCR beta chain in context. The antigen it recognizes is unknown. Per-nucleotide qualities are absent, and no much larger clonotype sits a single base away. At study entry, adolescents were screened for latent tuberculosis infection by tuberculin skin test and QuantiFERON-TB GOLD In-Tube IGRA. Immunosequencing was performed on unsorted cryopreserved PBMC and covered approximately 100,000 T cells per clinical donor on average. Eleven high schools in the Worcester region of the Western Cape, South Africa, served as enrollment sites for adolescents aged 12 to 18 years. Ten M. tuberculosis-infected and roughly 10 uninfected adolescents were selected with matching for age and sex. PBMC from adolescents were isolated by density centrifugation from freshly drawn heparinized blood and then cryopreserved. This entry is derived from a study of T cells in tuberculosis (dated by TCRdb to the late 2010s). Study-wide context: The study combined CD1B tetramers and high-throughput TCR immunosequencing to characterize T cells specific for the mycobacterial lipid antigen glucose monomycolate (GMM). With approximately nine people per group, a South African clinical cohort compared IGRA-negative adolescents, IGRA-positive adolescents with latent tuberculosis, and adults with active tuberculosis. Paper-wide results and their limitations: An accuracy of 87% (AUROC 0.90) was reached by a classifier using the diverse GMM-specific repertoire, compared with over 65% accuracy when GEM motif frequencies were used. Smaller NN-distances were partly driven by shorter CDR3-alpha lengths in active tuberculosis patients, and statistical significance was not reached for the TCR-beta difference. Clinical samples were chosen by availability of cryopreserved specimens, and active tuberculosis cases were adults while controls were adolescents. Compared with IGRA-negative controls, TCR-alpha repertoires from active tuberculosis had smaller mean NN-distances to GMM-specific TCRs, which suggests that these TCRs underwent clonal expansion.

Cut back by 0 bases and 4 bases, the V and J ends lie 13 bases apart. The germline V gene sets CDR1 to SGHDT and CDR2 to YYEEEE. The CDR3 numbers 15 residues from cysteine through phenylalanine. Only the CDR3 portion is preserved as DNA: 45 bases, with reading frame beginning at the first base. The immunoSEQ multiplex PCR assay was used to generate TCR libraries, with TCR-beta and/or TCR-alpha/delta assays applied to each sample. The amplified TCR libraries were sequenced on the Illumina high-throughput platform. Per the source publication's procedure: Clustering and dimensionality reduction were performed using pairwise TCRdist distances among GMM-specific receptors from ex vivo sorted or in vitro expanded T cells. Each clinical repertoire was scored by mean NN-distance, the average TCRdist to the nearest 10% of tetramer-positive reference sequences. GEM TCR motif frequency was computed as the fraction of unique TCRs matching known GEM sequences by V/J usage and CDR3 length. Linear discriminant analysis with leave-one-out cross-validation, implemented in scikit-learn, was used to classify active tuberculosis. Sourced from immuneACCESS, this table was stored by TCRdb with only in-frame sequences that have V and J called. A share of the clones is absent; for the studies checked, an unresolved V gene accounts for under half, and the remainder has no known explanation. V, J and clone size derive from that table, while D and trimming were established from the DNA sequence. The sample contains around 39,000 clones, 93% of them found a single time. The top ten clones comprise 5.5% to 8% of the sample.

The V gene is TRBV5-6 and the J gene is TRBJ1-2; a tentative D match to TRBD1 spans 6 bases. The specimen was PBMCs. The sequence came from a donor between 10 and 35 years old with latent tuberculosis or without tuberculosis infection. The DNA is TGTGCCAGCAGCTTGGCGGGGGGCGGGTTCTATGGCTACACCTTC. This is translated as CASSLAGGGFYGYTF.